The T cell receptor (beta chain) described here comes from a study of T cells expressing NK-cell markers. Points from the study as a whole: There remained a lack of clarity about HCMV specificity of expanded NKG2C+ T cell clones. Four of the donors also had these clonotypes leading their CD3+CD56-NKG2C+ fraction.

In regard to this clonotype: Its antigen is unknown.

In germline, CDR1 is LGHDT, CDR2 YNNKEL (reference sequence). The CDR3 loop spans 17 amino acids. TCRdb derives one entry per CDR3 protein from the 5' RACE reads, leaving out DNA. The listing contains 150,000 or so distinct CDR3 sequences. The TCR comes from a woman aged 45 to 65 in good health. The chain carries TRBV3-1 and TRBJ2-2; there is no DNA to check the TCRdb D call of TRBD2. The sample taken for sequencing was blood T cells: a sorted CD56 or NKG2C T cell subset, CD4+ or CD8+ T cells, or bulk PBMC T cells (not recorded which). CDR3 amino acids: CASSRGLARADTGELFF.